Sequencing of this TCR beta chain was carried out in a study of lymphopenia after photon versus proton radiotherapy. In germline, CDR1 is SGHTS, CDR2 YDEGEE. V was clipped by 1 base and J by 8 bases, with 10 bases between them. This CDR3 has 13 amino acids. There are many counts of this clone. Produced via immunoSEQ multiplex PCR; TCRdb's table is partial and in-frame only. The table has 40,000 to 55,000 clones, roughly 90% seen once; the top ten hold more than 15%. Specimen: peripheral blood, collected from a patient treated with photon-based radiotherapy. The chain joins TRBV5-8 to TRBJ2-1; D remains ambiguous. The sequence came from a woman aged 40-49 years with cholangiocarcinoma. CDR3 loop: CASSLLNGDEQFF. The CDR3 nucleotides are TGTGCCAGCAGCTTGCTCAATGGGGATGAGCAGTTCTTC.